The clone carrying this T cell receptor (beta chain) was found a few times. The study reverse transcribed the entire isolated RNA, so it sequenced expressed TCRB transcripts. The repertoire was sequenced with immunoSEQ multiplex PCR; TCRdb's copy has only in-frame clones and lacks some. Of 200,000 to 300,000 clones listed, 13% to 15% are singletons. V trimming: 4 bases; J trimming: 7 bases; junction bases outside the gene matches: 8. The CDR3 covers 16 residues. Looked up from germline, CDR1 is SGHRS and CDR2 is YFSETQ. The sample comes from a study of beta chain features in type 1 diabetes. Study context: Investigators examined 85 million to 110 million sorted cells across all samples.

The sequence came from a middle-aged woman in good health. Sequencing input: naive CD4+ T cells from blood. The rearrangement links TRBV5-1 to TRBJ1-6; 10 bases match TRBD1. DNA for the CDR3: TGCGCCAGCAGCCGGGGAGCGGGACAGGGGAATTCACCCCTCCACTTT. Translation gives CASSRGAGQGNSPLHF. Combining the CDR3 with reference TRBV5-1 and TRBJ1-6 gives the whole variable domain KAGVTQTPRYLIKTRGQQVTLSCSPISGHRSVSWYQQTPGQGLQFLFEYFSETQRNKGNFPGRFSGRQFSNSRSEMNVSTLELGDSALYLCASSRGAGQGNSPLHFGNGTRLTVT.